This TCR beta chain was retrieved from a study of T cells in localized non-small cell lung cancer (TCRdb year 2020). General notes on the study: T cell repertoires of approximately 250 early-stage NSCLC patients were analyzed, with tumors being compared against uninvolved tumor-adjacent lungs. All 240 or so NSCLC patients in the cohort were treatment-naive and had localized lung tumors that were resected. A mean age of 66.3 years was recorded for the NSCLC patients, of whom around 140 were male and 100 to 110 were female.

CDR1 and CDR2 were assigned from the germline V gene as SGHNT and YENEEA. Inclusive of the bounding cysteine and phenylalanine, the CDR3 is 14 residues long. Only CDR3 DNA remains: 42 bases, in frame from the first base. The germline ends are 8 bases apart after V is trimmed by 1 base and J by 5 bases. What the study reported, not specific to this receptor: Since the design was exploratory, TCR variables were selected using unadjusted p-values with no false-discovery rate correction. Higher T cell density in blood was associated with longer overall survival, whereas higher clonality in adjacent lung was associated with shorter survival. Because multi-region tumor sequencing was not performed, intratumor heterogeneity could not be ruled out. Of the top 100 tumor clones, a median of roughly 56 were detected in paired uninvolved adjacent lung; around 30 were also among that lung's top 100. Uninvolved tumor-adjacent lung showed the highest T cell clonality, higher than tumor, which suggests more focused antigenic responses in the uninvolved tumor-adjacent lung.

At diagnosis, peripheral blood, uninvolved tumor-adjacent lung and tumor were collected and were preserved as a mix of fresh-frozen and FFPE material. For TCR repertoire profiling, blood samples were analyzed as peripheral blood mononuclear cells. Note on this clone: Its antigen remains unidentified. Per-base qualities were not stored, and no clone one base away is much larger.

The immunoSEQ Assay was used to sequence TCR beta CDR3 regions from DNA. The authors processed their data as follows. T cell density was computed as TCR beta template counts normalized to usable DNA estimated by amplifying housekeeping genes. Using the preseqR package, richness was estimated by extrapolating to 120,000 templates for tissue samples and 400,000 templates for PBMC samples. Clonality was defined by subtracting Pielou's evenness from one. Tissue-enriched TCRs were identified through differential abundance testing performed on productive amino-acid clonotypes, with a minimum total count of 5 and an alpha of 0.1. The Jaccard Index and the Morisita Overlap Index were used to measure repertoire overlap between compartments. GLIPH grouped TCR beta CDR3s together with public tetramer-defined viral CDR3s, and a viral motif had to include at least three viral sequences and also show V-gene enrichment. TCRdb re-hosts the immuneACCESS table, in-frame sequences only. Its copies lack some clones; in the studies checked, an unresolved V gene accounts for under half of them, and the cause for the rest is not known. V and J calls and clone size come straight from that table; D and trimming were deduced from the DNA. In all, the sample holds 40,000 or so clones, and about 76% of those were seen once. Clones ranked in the top ten supply roughly 35% of the sample.

This material consisted of PBMCs, taken before any cancer treatment. Here the chain combines TRBV11-3 and TRBJ1-4; matching of 5 bases hints at TRBD1 as the D gene. This TCR was sampled from a woman aged 40-75 years with stage II squamous cell lung carcinoma. The bases are TGTGCCAGCAGCTTAGCCGACAGAAATGAAAAACTGTTTTTT. This yields the protein CASSLADRNEKLFF.